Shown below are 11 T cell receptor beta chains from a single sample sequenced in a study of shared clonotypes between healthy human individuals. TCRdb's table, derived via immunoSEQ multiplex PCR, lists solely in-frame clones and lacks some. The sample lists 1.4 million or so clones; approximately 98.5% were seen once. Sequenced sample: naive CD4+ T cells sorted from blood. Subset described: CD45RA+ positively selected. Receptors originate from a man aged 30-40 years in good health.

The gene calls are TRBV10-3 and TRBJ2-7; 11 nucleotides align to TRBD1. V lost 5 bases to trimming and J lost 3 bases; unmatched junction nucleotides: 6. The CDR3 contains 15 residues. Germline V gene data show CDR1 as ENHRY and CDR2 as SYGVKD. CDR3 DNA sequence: TGTGCCATCAGTACCCCGGGGACAGGGGGCTACGAGCAGTACTTC. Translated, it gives CAISTPGTGGYEQYF.

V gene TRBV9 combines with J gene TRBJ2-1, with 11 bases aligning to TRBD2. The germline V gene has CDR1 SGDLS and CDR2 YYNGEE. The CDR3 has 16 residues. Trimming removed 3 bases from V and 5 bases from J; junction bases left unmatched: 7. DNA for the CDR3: TGTGCCAGCAGCGCTAGGGGTAGCGGGAGGGACAATGAGCAGTTCTTC. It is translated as CASSARGSGRDNEQFF.

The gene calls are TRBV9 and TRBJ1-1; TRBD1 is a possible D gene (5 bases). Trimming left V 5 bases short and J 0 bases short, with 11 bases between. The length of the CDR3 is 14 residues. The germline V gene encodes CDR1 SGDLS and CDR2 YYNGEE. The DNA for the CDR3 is TGTGCCAGCAGGCAAGGACACATGAACACTGAAGCTTTCTTT. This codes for CASRQGHMNTEAFF. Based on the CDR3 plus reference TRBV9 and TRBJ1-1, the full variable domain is DSGVTQTPKHLITATGQRVTLRCSPRSGDLSVYWYQQSLDQGLQFLIQYYNGEERAKGNILERFSAQQFPDLHSELNLSSLELGDSALYFCASRQGHMNTEAFFGQGTRLTVV.

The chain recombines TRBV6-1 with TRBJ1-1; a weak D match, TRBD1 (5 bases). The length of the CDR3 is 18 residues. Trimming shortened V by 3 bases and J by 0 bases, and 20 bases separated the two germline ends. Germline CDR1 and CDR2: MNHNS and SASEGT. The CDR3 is CASSDRPPSRVMNTEAFF. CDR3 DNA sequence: TGTGCCAGCAGTGATCGACCTCCTTCCAGGGTCATGAACACTGAAGCTTTCTTT.

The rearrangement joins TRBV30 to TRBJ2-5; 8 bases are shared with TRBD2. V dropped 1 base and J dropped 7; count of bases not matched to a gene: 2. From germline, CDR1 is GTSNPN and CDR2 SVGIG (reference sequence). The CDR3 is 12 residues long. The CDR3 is CAWSELAVTQYF. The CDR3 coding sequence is TGTGCCTGGAGTGAACTAGCGGTGACCCAGTACTTC. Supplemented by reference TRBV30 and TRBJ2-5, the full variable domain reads SQTIHQWPATLVQPVGSPLSLECTVEGTSNPNLYWYRQAAGRGLQLLFYSVGIGQISSEVPQNLSASRPQDRQFILSSKKLLLSDSGFYLCAWSELAVTQYFGPGTRLLVL.

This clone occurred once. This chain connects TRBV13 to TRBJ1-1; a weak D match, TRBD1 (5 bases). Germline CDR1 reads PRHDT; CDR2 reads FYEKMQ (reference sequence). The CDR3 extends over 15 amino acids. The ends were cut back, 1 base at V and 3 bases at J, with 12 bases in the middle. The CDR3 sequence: CASSLDRSQYTEAFF. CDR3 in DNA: TGTGCCAGCAGCTTAGACAGGAGTCAATACACTGAAGCTTTCTTT.

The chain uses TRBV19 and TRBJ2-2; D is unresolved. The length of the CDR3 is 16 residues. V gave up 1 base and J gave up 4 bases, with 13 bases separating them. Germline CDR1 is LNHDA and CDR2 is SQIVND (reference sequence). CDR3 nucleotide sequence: TGTGCCAGTAGTATAGTTATTCCCCGAGGCACCGGGGAGCTGTTTTTT. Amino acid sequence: CASSIVIPRGTGELFF.

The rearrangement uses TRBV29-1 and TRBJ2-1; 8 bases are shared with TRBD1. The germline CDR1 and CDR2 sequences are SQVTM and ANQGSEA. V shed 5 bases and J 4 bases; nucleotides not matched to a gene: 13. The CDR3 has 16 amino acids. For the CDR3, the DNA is TGCAGCGTTACCCGGGGCGGGGACAGGATTTACAATGAGCAGTTCTTC. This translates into CSVTRGGDRIYNEQFF.

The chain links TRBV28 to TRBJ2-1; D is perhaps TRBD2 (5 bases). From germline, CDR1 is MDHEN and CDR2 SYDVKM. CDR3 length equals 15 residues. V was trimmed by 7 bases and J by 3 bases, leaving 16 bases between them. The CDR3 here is CASTSGIPSYNEQFF. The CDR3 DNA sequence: TGTGCCAGCACCTCCGGGATCCCGAGCTACAATGAGCAGTTCTTC.

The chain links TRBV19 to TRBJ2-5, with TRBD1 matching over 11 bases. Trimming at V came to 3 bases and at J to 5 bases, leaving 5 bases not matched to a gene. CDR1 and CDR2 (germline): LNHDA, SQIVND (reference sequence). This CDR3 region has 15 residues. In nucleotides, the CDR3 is TGTGCCAGTAGTATCCGGGACAGGGGGTTTGAGACCCAGTACTTC. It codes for CASSIRDRGFETQYF.

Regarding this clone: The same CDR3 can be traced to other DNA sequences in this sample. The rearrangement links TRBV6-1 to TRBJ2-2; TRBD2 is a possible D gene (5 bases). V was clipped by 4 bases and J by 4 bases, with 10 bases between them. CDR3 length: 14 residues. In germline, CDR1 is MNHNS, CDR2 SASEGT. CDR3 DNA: TGTGCCAGCAGTGGCCTAGCAGGCACCGGGGAGCTGTTTTTT. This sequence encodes CASSGLAGTGELFF.